This is a list of T cell receptor beta chains from one sample in a study of human T cells and chemical hapten exposure. TCRdb processed the RACE reads anew with MiXCR; each CDR3 protein has one entry. The sample carries around 130,000 distinct CDR3 sequences, 10% to 15% recorded once. The source material was whole blood, sampled in connection with sensitization to the hapten diphenylcyclopropenone (DPC). The receptors were gathered from a woman aged 45 to 65 with alopecia areata. Some clones in this sample may be carry-over from other donors' samples. CDR3s leave out the opening cysteine and the closing phenylalanine or tryptophan.

J: TRBJ2-1
V: TRBV11-2
CDR3: ASSLARGSSYNEQF

J: TRBJ2-2
V: TRBV4-1
CDR3: ASSQVRERANTGELF

J: TRBJ2-1
V: TRBV28
CDR3: ASSSQIAGGRF

J: TRBJ2-6
V: TRBV14
CDR3: ASSLSATWRSSGANVLT

J: TRBJ1-6
V: TRBV10-3
CDR3: AISRAREGAYNSPLH

J: TRBJ2-7
V: TRBV14
CDR3: ASSQAPVIPYEQY

J: TRBJ2-5
V: TRBV5-1
CDR3: ASNRQGTETQY

J: TRBJ1-4
V: TRBV11-3
CDR3: ASSRFNEKLF

J: TRBJ2-1
V: TRBV6-6
CDR3: ASSYAGTSNEQF

J: TRBJ2-1
V: TRBV19
CDR3: ASTSRDPVYNEQF

J: TRBJ2-7
V: TRBV29-1
CDR3: SVGLAANYEQY

J: TRBJ2-5
V: TRBV12-3/TRBV12-4
CDR3: ASSHVGAGQGTQY

J: TRBJ2-2
V: TRBV11-2
CDR3: ASSLGLAGGRTGELF

J: TRBJ2-1
V: TRBV6-5
CDR3: ASSTGFSYNEQF

J: TRBJ2-7
V: TRBV14
CDR3: ASSRLGQPYEQY

J: TRBJ2-1
V: TRBV4-2
CDR3: ASSQDFTSGAYNEQF

J: TRBJ2-5
V: TRBV7-8
CDR3: ASSQLAPETQY

J: TRBJ1-2
V: TRBV6-1
CDR3: ASSDLGRGYT

J: TRBJ2-5
V: TRBV3-1
CDR3: ASSQDGRSKTQY

J: TRBJ2-2
V: TRBV6-5
CDR3: ASSKSAPNTGELF

J: TRBJ1-2
V: TRBV11-1
CDR3: ASSSGD

J: TRBJ1-4
V: TRBV10-1
CDR3: ASRGRKKLF

J: TRBJ2-2
V: TRBV20-1
CDR3: SARTGYPTGELF

J: TRBJ1-1
V: TRBV7-2
CDR3: ASSLGARVGTEAF

J: TRBJ2-5
V: TRBV6-2/TRBV6-3
CDR3: ASSYFETQY

J: TRBJ2-7
V: TRBV7-2
CDR3: ASSFLRGLNEQY

J: TRBJ2-1
V: TRBV6-2/TRBV6-3
CDR3: ASSNPGVLNEQF

J: TRBJ1-2
V: TRBV11-2
CDR3: ASSHITTFNYGYT